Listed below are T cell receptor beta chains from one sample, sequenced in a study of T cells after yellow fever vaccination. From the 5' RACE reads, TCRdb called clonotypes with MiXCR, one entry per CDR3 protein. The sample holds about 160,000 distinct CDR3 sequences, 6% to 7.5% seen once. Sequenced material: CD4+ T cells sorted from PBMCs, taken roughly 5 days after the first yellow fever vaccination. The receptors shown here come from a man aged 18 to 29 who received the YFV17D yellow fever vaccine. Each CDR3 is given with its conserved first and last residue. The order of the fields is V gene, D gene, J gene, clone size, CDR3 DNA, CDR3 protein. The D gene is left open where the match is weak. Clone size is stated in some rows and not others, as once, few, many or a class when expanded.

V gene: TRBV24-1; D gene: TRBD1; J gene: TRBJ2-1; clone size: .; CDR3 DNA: TGTGCCACCAGTGACGGGACAGGGTCGCAGTTCTTC; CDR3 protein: CATSDGTGSQFF
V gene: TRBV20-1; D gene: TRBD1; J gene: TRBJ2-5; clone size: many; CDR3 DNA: TGCAGTGCTACACAGGGGGCTGGAGAGACCCAGTACTTC; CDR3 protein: CSATQGAGETQYF
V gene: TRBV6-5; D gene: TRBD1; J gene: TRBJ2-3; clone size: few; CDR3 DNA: TGTGCCAGCAGTCACCCGGGACAGGGCACAGATACGCAGTATTTT; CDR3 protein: CASSHPGQGTDTQYF
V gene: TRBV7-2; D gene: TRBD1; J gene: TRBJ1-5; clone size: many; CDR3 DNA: TGTGCCAGCAGCTGGGACAGGACAGGCAATCAGCCCCAGCATTTT; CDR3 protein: CASSWDRTGNQPQHF
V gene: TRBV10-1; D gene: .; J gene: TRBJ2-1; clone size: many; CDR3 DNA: TGCGCCAGCAGTGGGAGAGGGACATATGAGCAGTTCTTC; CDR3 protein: CASSGRGTYEQFF
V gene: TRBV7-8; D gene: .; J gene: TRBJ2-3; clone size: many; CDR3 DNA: TGTGCCAGCAGCTTAGATGCAGGGTTCACAGATACGCAGTATTTT; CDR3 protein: CASSLDAGFTDTQYF
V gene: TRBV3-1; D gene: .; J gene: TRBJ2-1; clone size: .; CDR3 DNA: TGTGCCAGCAGCCCTTCCACTAGTTCCCACAATGAGCAGTTCTTC; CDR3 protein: CASSPSTSSHNEQFF
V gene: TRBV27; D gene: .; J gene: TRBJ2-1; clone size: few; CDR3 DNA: TGTGCCAGCAGTTTACGCCGTCAGAACGAGAATGAGCAGTTCTTC; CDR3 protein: CASSLRRQNENEQFF
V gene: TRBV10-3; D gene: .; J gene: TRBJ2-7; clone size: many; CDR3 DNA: TGTGCCATCTCGGGCTCCTCCTACGAGCAGTACTTC; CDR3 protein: CAISGSSYEQYF
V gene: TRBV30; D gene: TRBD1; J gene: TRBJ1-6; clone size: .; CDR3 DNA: TGTGCCTGGAGTGTAACACAGGGGAGAAATTCACCCCTCCACTTT; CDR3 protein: CAWSVTQGRNSPLHF
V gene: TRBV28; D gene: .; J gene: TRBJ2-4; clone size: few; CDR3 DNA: TGTGCCAGCAGGACAGGACAGAAAAACATTCAGTACTTC; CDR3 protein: CASRTGQKNIQYF
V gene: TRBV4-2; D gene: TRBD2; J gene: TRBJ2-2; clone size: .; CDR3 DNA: TGTTCCAGCAGCAATGGACTAGCGGGGGGGTACGCCGGGGAGCTGTTTTTT; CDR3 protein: CSSSNGLAGGYAGELFF
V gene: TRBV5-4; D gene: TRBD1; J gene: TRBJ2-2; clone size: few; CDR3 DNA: TGTGCCAGCAGCTCAGGACAGGGGATTTTGTCCGGGGAGCTGTTTTTT; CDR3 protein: CASSSGQGILSGELFF
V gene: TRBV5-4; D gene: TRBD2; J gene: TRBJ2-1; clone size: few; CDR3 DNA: TGTGCCAGCAGCTTGGCCAGAGCGGGGGGGGACAATGAGCAGTTCTTC; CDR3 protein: CASSLARAGGDNEQFF
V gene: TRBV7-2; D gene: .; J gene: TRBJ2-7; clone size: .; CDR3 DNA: TGTGCCAGTCGCAGGGGTCCCACCGACTACGAGCAGTACTTC; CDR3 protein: CASRRGPTDYEQYF
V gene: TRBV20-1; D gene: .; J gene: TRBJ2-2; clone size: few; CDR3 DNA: TGCAGTGCTAGAGAACGGGGAAACACCGGGGAGCTGTTTTTT; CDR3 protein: CSARERGNTGELFF
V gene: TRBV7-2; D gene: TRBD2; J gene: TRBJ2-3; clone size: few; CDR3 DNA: TGTGCCAGCAGCTCTCAGGGTTTAGCGGGGGGTCCCGTGCAGTATTTT; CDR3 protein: CASSSQGLAGGPVQYF
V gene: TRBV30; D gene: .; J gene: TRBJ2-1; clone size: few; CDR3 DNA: TGTGCCTGGAGTAAACAGGGATTTGATGAGCAGTTCTTC; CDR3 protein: CAWSKQGFDEQFF
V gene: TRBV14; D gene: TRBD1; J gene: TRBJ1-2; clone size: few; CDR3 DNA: TGTGCCAGCAGCTCGGGACAGGGGAGACATGGCTACACCTTC; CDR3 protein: CASSSGQGRHGYTF
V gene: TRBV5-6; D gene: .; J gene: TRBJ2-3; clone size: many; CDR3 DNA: TGTGCCAGCAGCTTGGAGGGAGGCGGTACGCAGTATTTT; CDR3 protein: CASSLEGGGTQYF
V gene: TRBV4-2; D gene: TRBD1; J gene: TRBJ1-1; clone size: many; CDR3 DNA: TGTGCCAGCAGCCAACACCCGGGACAGATGAACACTGAAGCTTTCTTT; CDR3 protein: CASSQHPGQMNTEAFF
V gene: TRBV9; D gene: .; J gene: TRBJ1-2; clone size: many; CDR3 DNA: TGTGCCAGCAGCGTAGGGGCACTTGGATATGGCTACACCTTC; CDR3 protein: CASSVGALGYGYTF
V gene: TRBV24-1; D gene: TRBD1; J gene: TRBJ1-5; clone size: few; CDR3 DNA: TGTGCCACCAGCCCAGGGGGGGGGACGCGCCATCAGCCCCAGCATTTT; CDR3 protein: CATSPGGGTRHQPQHF
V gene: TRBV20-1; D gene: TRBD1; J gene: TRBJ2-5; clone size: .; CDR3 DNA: TGCAGTGCTAGAGCCGGACAGGGGAGGTGGGACCAGTACTTC; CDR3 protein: CSARAGQGRWDQYF
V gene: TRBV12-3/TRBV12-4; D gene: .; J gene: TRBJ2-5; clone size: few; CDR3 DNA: TGTGCCAGCAGTCCTCCGGGGGGCCACTCGGGTGAGACCCAGTACTTC; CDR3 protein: CASSPPGGHSGETQYF
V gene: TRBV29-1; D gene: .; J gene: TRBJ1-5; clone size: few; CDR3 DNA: TGCAGCGTATCCTCGGGACACAACGATCAGCCCCAGCATTTT; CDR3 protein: CSVSSGHNDQPQHF
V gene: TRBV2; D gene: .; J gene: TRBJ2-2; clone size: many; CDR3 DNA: TGTGCCAGCATTGAGGGGGGTATAACCGGGGAGCTGTTTTTT; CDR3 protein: CASIEGGITGELFF
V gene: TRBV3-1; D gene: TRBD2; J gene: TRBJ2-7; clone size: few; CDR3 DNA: TGTGCCAGCAGCCAATGGGCTAGCGGGGGGCCATCCTACGAGCAGTACTTC; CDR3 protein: CASSQWASGGPSYEQYF
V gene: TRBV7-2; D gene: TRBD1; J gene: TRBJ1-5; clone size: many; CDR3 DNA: TGTGCCAGCAGCTTAGCGGGGGGACAGCACAATCAGCCCCAGCATTTT; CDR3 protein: CASSLAGGQHNQPQHF
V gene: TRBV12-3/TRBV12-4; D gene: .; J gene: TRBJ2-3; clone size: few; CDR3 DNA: TGTGCCAGCAGTTTAGTGGACGGGTGGGGAGATACGCAGTATTTT; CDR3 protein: CASSLVDGWGDTQYF